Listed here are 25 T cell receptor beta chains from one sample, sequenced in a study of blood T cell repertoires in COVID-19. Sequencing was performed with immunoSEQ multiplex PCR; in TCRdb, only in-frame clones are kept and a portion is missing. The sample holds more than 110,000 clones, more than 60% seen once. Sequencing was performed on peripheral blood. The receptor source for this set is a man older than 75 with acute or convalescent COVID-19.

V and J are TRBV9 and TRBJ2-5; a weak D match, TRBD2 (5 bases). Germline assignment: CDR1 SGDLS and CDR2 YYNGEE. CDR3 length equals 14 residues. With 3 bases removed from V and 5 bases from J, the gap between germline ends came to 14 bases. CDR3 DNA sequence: TGTGCCAGCAGCGCGCGAGGGCGCGGGGAGACCCAGTACTTC. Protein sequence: CASSARGRGETQYF.

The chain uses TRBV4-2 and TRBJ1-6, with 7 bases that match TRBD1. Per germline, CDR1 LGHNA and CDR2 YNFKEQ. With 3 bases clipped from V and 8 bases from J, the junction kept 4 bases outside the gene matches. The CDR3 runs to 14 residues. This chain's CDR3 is CASSQIDRDSPLHF. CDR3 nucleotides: TGTGCCAGCAGCCAGATTGACAGGGATTCACCCCTCCACTTT.

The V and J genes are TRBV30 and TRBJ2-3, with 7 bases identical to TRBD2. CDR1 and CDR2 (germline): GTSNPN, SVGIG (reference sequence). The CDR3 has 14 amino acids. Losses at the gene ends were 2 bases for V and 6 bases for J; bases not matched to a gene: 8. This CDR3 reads CAWSPGREGDTQYF. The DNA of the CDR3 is TGTGCCTGGAGTCCGGGGAGGGAAGGTGATACGCAGTATTTT.

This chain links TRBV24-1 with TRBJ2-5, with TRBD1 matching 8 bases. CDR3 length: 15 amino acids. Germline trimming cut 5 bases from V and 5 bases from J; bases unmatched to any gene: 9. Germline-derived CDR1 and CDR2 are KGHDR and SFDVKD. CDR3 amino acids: CATSAPQGARETQYF. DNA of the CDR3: TGTGCCACCAGTGCCCCCCAGGGGGCCCGGGAGACCCAGTACTTC.

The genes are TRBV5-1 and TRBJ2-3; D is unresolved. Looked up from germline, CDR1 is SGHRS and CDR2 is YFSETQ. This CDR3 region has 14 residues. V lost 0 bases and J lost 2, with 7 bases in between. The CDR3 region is CASSLGVNTDTQYF. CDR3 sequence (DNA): TGCGCCAGCAGCTTGGGAGTAAACACAGATACGCAGTATTTT.

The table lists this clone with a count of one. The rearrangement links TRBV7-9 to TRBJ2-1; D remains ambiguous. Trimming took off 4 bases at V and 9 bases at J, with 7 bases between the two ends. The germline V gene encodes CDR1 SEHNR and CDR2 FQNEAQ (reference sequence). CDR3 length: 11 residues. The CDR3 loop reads CASSSGGEQFF. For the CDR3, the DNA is TGTGCCAGCAGCTCAGGTGGTGAGCAGTTCTTC.

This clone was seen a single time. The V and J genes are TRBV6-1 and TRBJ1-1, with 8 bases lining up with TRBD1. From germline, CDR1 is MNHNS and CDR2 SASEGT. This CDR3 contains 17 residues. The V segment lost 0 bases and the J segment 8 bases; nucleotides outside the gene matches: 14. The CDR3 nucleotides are TGTGCCAGCAGTGAAGCGGGGGACAGGTTAGGTTCAACCGAAGCTTTCTTT. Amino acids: CASSEAGDRLGSTEAFF.

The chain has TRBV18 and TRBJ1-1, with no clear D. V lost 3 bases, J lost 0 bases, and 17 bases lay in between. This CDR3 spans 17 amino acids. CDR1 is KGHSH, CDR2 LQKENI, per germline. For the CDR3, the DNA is TGTGCCAGCTCACCCGTCCATTTCTCGAGCATGAACACTGAAGCTTTCTTT. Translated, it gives CASSPVHFSSMNTEAFF.

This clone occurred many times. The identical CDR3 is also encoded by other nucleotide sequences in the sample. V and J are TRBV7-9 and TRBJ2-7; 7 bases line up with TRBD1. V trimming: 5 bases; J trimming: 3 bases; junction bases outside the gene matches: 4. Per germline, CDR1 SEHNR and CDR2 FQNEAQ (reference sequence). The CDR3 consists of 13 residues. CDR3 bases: TGTGCCAGCAGCCTCACAGGGGACTACGAGCAGTACTTC. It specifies CASSLTGDYEQYF. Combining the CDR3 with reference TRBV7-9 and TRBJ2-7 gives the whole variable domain DTGVSQNPRHKITKRGQNVTFRCDPISEHNRLYWYRQTLGQGPEFLTYFQNEAQLEKSRLLSDRFSAERPKGSFSTLEIQRTEQGDSAMYLCASSLTGDYEQYFGPGTRLTVT.

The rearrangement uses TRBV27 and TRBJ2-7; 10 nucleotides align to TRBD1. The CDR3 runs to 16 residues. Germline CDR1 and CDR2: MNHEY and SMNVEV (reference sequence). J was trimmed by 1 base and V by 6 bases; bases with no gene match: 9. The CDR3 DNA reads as TGTGCCAGCAGCCACCGGTGGACAGGGGGTTCCTACGAGCAGTACTTC. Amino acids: CASSHRWTGGSYEQYF.

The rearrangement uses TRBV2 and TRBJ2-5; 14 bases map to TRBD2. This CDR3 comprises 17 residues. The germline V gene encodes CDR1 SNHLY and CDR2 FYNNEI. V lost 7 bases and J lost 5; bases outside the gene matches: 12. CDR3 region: CASTEGTSGGIGETQYF. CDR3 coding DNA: TGTGCCAGCACCGAGGGGACTAGCGGGGGCATAGGGGAGACCCAGTACTTC.

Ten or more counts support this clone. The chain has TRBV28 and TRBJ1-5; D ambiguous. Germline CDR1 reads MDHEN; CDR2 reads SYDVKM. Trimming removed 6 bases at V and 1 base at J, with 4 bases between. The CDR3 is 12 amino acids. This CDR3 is CASRQSNQPQHF. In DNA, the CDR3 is TGTGCCAGCAGACAGAGCAATCAGCCCCAGCATTTT.

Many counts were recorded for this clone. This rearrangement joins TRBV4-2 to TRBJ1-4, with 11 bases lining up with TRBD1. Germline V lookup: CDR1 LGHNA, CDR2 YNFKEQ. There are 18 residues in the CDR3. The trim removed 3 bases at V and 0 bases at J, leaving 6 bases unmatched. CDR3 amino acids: CASSQDGQGATTNEKLFF. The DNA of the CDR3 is TGTGCCAGCAGCCAGGACGGACAGGGGGCAACAACTAATGAAAAACTGTTTTTT.

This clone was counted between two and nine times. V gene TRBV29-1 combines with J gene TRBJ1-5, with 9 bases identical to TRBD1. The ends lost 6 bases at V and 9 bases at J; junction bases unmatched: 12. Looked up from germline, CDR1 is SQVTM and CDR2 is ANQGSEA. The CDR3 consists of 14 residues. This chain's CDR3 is CSVGTGTGDGPQHF. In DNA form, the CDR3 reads TGCAGCGTGGGGACAGGGACGGGGGACGGGCCCCAGCATTTT.

The CDR3 DNA reads TGTGCCAGCAGTTCCGGGACAGCCGGCCTAACGAACACCGGGGAGCTGTTTTTT. Translated: CASSSGTAGLTNTGELFF. The V gene is TRBV6-2 or TRBV6-3, the J gene TRBJ2-2; 7 bases are shared with TRBD1. The V and J ends lost 4 bases and 0 bases, in that order; junction bases with no gene match: 11. Per the germline V gene, CDR1 is MNHEY and CDR2 is SVGEGT. The CDR3 has 18 amino acids.

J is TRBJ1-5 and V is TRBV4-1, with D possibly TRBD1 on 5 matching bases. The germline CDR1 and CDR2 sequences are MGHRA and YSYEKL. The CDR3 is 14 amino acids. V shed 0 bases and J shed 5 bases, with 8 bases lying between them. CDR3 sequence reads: CASSQDGGDQPQHF. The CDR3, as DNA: TGCGCCAGCAGCCAAGATGGAGGGGATCAGCCCCAGCATTTT.

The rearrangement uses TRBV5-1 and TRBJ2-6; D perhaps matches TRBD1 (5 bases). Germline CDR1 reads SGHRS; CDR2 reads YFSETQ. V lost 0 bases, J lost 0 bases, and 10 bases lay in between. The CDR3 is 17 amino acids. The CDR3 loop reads CASSLGPTVSGANVLTF. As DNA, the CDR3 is TGCGCCAGCAGCTTGGGGCCGACAGTCTCTGGGGCCAACGTCCTGACTTTC.

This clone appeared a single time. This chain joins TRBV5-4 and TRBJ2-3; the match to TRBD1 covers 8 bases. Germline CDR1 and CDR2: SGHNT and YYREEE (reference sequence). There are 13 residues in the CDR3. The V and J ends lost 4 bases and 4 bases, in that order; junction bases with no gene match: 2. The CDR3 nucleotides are TGTGCCAGCAGCCGGACAGGGCCAGATACGCAGTATTTT. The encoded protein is CASSRTGPDTQYF.

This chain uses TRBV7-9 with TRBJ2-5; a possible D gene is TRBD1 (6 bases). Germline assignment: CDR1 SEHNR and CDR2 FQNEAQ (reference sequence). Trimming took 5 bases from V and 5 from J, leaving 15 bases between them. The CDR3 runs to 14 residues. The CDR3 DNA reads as TGTGCCAGCAGCAGAAGGGGGACCCAGGAGACCCAGTACTTC. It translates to CASSRRGTQETQYF. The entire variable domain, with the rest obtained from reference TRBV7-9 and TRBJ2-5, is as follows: DTGVSQNPRHKITKRGQNVTFRCDPISEHNRLYWYRQTLGQGPEFLTYFQNEAQLEKSRLLSDRFSAERPKGSFSTLEIQRTEQGDSAMYLCASSRRGTQETQYFGPGTRLLVL.

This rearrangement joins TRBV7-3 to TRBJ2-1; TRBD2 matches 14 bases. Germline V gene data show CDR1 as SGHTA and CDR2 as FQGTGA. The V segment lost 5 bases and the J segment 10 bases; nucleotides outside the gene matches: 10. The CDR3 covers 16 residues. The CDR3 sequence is CASSRGGTSGGGEQFF. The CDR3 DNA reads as TGTGCCAGCAGCCGAGGCGGGACTAGCGGGGGAGGGGAGCAGTTCTTC.

CDR3 sequence (DNA): TGTGCCAGCAGCGCGACTTTGACAGGGTCTGAAAAACTGTTTTTT. Its translation is CASSATLTGSEKLFF. The chain employs TRBV5-4 and TRBJ1-4; 7 nucleotides align to TRBD1. V shed 4 bases and J 7 bases; nucleotides not matched to a gene: 10. Germline CDR1 and CDR2: SGHNT and YYREEE (reference sequence). The CDR3 extends over 15 amino acids.

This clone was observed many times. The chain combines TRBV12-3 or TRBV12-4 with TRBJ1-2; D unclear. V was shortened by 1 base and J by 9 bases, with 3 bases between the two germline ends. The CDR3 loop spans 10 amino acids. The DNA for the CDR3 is TGTGCCAGCAGTTTAGTAAGCTACACCTTC. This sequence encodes CASSLVSYTF.

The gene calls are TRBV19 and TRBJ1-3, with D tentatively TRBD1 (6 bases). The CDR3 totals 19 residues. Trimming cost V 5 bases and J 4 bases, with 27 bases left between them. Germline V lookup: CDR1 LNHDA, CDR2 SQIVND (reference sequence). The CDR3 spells CASSLQGPTFRSRGNTIYF. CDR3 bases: TGTGCCAGTAGTTTACAGGGTCCCACGTTTCGGTCTCGAGGAAACACCATATATTTT.

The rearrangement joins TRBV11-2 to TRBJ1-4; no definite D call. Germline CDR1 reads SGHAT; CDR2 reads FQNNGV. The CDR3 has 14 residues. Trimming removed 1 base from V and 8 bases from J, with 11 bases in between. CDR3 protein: CASSLAGYSEKLFF. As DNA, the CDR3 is TGTGCCAGCAGCTTAGCTGGTTACTCAGAAAAACTGTTTTTT.

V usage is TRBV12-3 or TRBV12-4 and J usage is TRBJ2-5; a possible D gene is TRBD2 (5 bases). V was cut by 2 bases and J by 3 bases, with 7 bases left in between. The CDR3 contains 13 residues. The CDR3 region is CASSLFGKETQYF. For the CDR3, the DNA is TGTGCCAGCAGTTTATTCGGGAAAGAGACCCAGTACTTC.